This T cell receptor (beta chain) was profiled in a study of cytomegalovirus exposure and HLA in healthy donors. Findings and caveats of the study: Reports state that TCR beta sequences accurately predicted most subjects' HLA-A and HLA-B alleles. Presence/absence analyses treated sequencing depth as roughly uniform across donors. Most CMV-associated TCR beta chains appeared HLA-restricted in a later analysis. In an earlier analysis, in some 600 donors, most V segments appeared productive either ~87% or ~30% of the time.

PCR used 60 Vbeta primers and 13 Jbeta primers. Produced via immunoSEQ multiplex PCR; TCRdb's table is partial and in-frame only. The profile shows 230,000 or so clones, around 90% of them singletons. With 6 bases clipped from V and 4 bases from J, the junction kept 11 bases outside the gene matches. The CDR3 loop spans 16 amino acids. The germline gives CDR1 SGDLS, CDR2 YYNGEE. This clone was recorded once. Its antigen is unidentified. The chain carries TRBV9 and TRBJ2-2; 8 bases map to TRBD2. The receptor's source is a girl aged 2 to 9 in good health and CMV-seronegative. Sequenced material: PBMCs. CDR3 sequence: CASTGPAGVSTGELFF. For the CDR3, the DNA is TGTGCCAGCACCGGGCCAGCGGGGGTTAGCACCGGGGAGCTGTTTTTT.